This paragraph covers one T cell receptor (beta chain) sequence. What it recognizes is unknown. The donors were in the approximately 120-subject validation cohort; that cohort was separate from the roughly 730-subject first cohort. This sample is drawn from a study of cytomegalovirus exposure and HLA in healthy donors. The CDR3 consists of 13 residues. Germline V CDR1 and CDR2: SGHDN, FVKESK. With 4 bases removed from V and 9 bases from J, the gap between germline ends came to 12 bases. Sequencing used immunoSEQ multiplex PCR; TCRdb keeps in-frame clones, though not all of them. The repertoire has 40,000 to 60,000 clones, 94% of them found once; the top ten carry about 7.8%. Study-level findings and limits: Researchers counted around 160 TCR beta chains as cytomegalovirus-associated.

The origin of this receptor is a woman aged 18-35 years in good health and CMV-seropositive. The rearrangement joins TRBV14 to TRBJ2-2, with D possibly being TRBD2 (5 bases). The specimen sequenced was PBMCs. The CDR3 is CASSRLTDWELFF. CDR3 in DNA: TGTGCCAGCAGCCGACTGACGGACTGGGAGCTGTTTTTT.